Listed below are T cell receptor beta chains from one sample, sequenced in a study of blood T cell repertoires in COVID-19. Here immunoSEQ multiplex PCR was the method, and the copy in TCRdb shows in-frame clones only, minus some. Of about 76,000 clones listed, approximately 78% are singletons. The sequencing sample was made of peripheral blood. The receptors derive from a human donor in a cohort sampled during active COVID-19. CDR3s include the opening cysteine and the closing phenylalanine or tryptophan. D genes are given only for firm matches. The size field is filled for only some rows; it gives once, few, many or a size class.

j_call d_call clone_size v_call cdr3_nt cdr3_aa
TRBJ1-2 - once TRBV6-5 TGTGCCAGCAGTTACTCCGGGGTAGGCTACACCTTC CASSYSGVGYTF
TRBJ1-4 - few TRBV19 TGTGCCAGTAGTATCGATGAATCGGTAACCAAACTGTTTTTT CASSIDESVTKLFF
TRBJ2-7 TRBD1 - TRBV19 TGTGCCAGTAGTGTATCCGGGACAGGCGTCCAATACGAGCAGTACTTC CASSVSGTGVQYEQYF
TRBJ2-5 - - TRBV5-1 TGCGCCAGCAGCTTAGACTTACTCCAAGAGACCCAGTACTTC CASSLDLLQETQYF
TRBJ2-3 - - TRBV4-1 TGCGCCAGCAGCCATAGGGGGGGCGGGGAGGCAGATACGCAGTATTTT CASSHRGGGEADTQYF
TRBJ2-7 TRBD2 - TRBV6-2/TRBV6-3 TGTGCCAGCAGCTTCGGGACTAGCGGGGGCTCCCCCTCCTACGAGCAGTACTTC CASSFGTSGGSPSYEQYF
TRBJ1-1 - - TRBV28 TGTGCCAGCAGCCTAGCAAGCGTAGTGAACACTGAAGCTTTCTTT CASSLASVVNTEAFF
TRBJ2-3 - - TRBV7-3 TGTGCCAGCAGCGCAACAGGGCGGACAGATACGCAGTATTTT CASSATGRTDTQYF
TRBJ2-2 - few TRBV5-1 TGCGCCAGCAGCTTAGCCGGGTCGACCGGGGAGCTGTTTTTT CASSLAGSTGELFF
TRBJ2-7 - - TRBV6-4 TGTGCCAGCAGTGACTCCAGGGGCCCTGGATCCTACGAGCAGTACTTC CASSDSRGPGSYEQYF